A single sample gave rise to the 15 T cell receptor beta chains below, sequenced in a study of blood T cell repertoires in COVID-19. Libraries were prepared by immunoSEQ multiplex PCR; TCRdb keeps only in-frame clonotypes and omits some of them. The table records some 240,000 clones, 80% of them present only once. The sample taken for sequencing was peripheral blood. These receptors originate from a woman between 65 and 79 years old with acute or convalescent COVID-19.

V and J are TRBV11-2 and TRBJ2-5, with 7 bases identical to TRBD1. There are 13 residues in the CDR3. In germline, CDR1 is SGHAT, CDR2 FQNNGV. Trimming cost V 4 bases and J 5 bases; bases outside gene matches: 4. The CDR3 nucleotides read TGTGCCAGCAGCTCAGGGACAGTGGAGACCCAGTACTTC. This translates into CASSSGTVETQYF.

The J gene is TRBJ1-2, the V gene TRBV7-2, with 9 bases matching TRBD1. The CDR3 length is 13 residues. Losses at the gene ends were 5 bases for V and 5 bases for J; bases not matched to a gene: 3. Germline loops: CDR1 SGHTA, CDR2 FQGNSA. Here the CDR3 reads CASSPGTGYGYTF. The CDR3, as DNA: TGTGCCAGCAGCCCAGGGACAGGGTATGGCTACACCTTC.

This chain links TRBV5-6 with TRBJ2-1; TRBD1 matches at 9 bases. The CDR3 has 16 amino acids. The J segment lost 10 bases and the V segment lost 3 bases, leaving 14 bases of the junction unmatched. Germline values: CDR1 SGHDT, CDR2 YYEEEE. The CDR3 DNA sequence: TGTGCCAGCAGCTCGCTTAAGGGACAGGGCTTGAAGGAGCAGTTCTTC. Amino acids: CASSSLKGQGLKEQFF.

This clone was found a few times. V gene TRBV19 combines with J gene TRBJ1-2; 9 bases map to TRBD1. This CDR3 spans 15 amino acids. J was trimmed by 2 bases and V by 4 bases; bases with no gene match: 5. The germline CDR1 and CDR2 sequences are LNHDA and SQIVND (reference sequence). CDR3 coding DNA: TGTGCCAGTAGTACATTGGGGACAGGGAACTATGGCTACACCTTC. Its translation: CASSTLGTGNYGYTF.

This sequence joins TRBV11-2 and TRBJ2-3; the D gene is possibly TRBD1 (6 bases). Trimming removed 4 bases from V and 2 bases from J, with 10 bases in between. The CDR3 is made up of 14 amino acids. Germline V lookup: CDR1 SGHAT, CDR2 FQNNGV. CDR3 nucleotide sequence: TGTGCCAGCAGCTCGCGACAGGACACAGATACGCAGTATTTT. Encoded protein: CASSSRQDTDTQYF. The complete variable domain, with remaining parts taken from reference TRBV11-2 and TRBJ2-3, reads EAGVAQSPRYKIIEKRQSVAFWCNPISGHATLYWYQQILGQGPKLLIQFQNNGVVDDSQLPKDRFSAERLKGVDSTLKIQPAKLEDSAVYLCASSSRQDTDTQYFGPGTRLTVL.

The gene calls are TRBV2 and TRBJ2-1, with D possibly matching TRBD2 (5 bases). The CDR3 spans 13 residues. In germline, CDR1 is SNHLY, CDR2 FYNNEI. V dropped 8 bases and J dropped 0 bases, with 8 bases sitting between them. CDR3 sequence (DNA): TGTGCCAGCGGACTGGACTCCTACAATGAGCAGTTCTTC. Encoded protein: CASGLDSYNEQFF.

The chain carries TRBV5-1 and TRBJ1-1; tentatively, D is TRBD1 (5 bases). V lost 4 bases and J 4 bases, leaving 11 bases between the germline ends. The CDR3 is 13 amino acids. Per the germline V gene, CDR1 is SGHRS and CDR2 is YFSETQ. The CDR3 protein is CASSLQGRTEAFF. CDR3 DNA sequence: TGCGCCAGCAGCCTGCAGGGCCGCACTGAAGCTTTCTTT.

The J gene is TRBJ1-1, the V gene TRBV12-5, with D hard to call. Germline-derived CDR1 and CDR2 are LGHNT and FRNRAP. This CDR3 is 15 amino acids long. The V end lost 5 bases, the J end lost 0 bases, and 13 bases lay between the germline ends. In DNA, the CDR3 is TGTGCTAGTGGTCCCCCCAGAGGATTGAACACTGAAGCTTTCTTT. Its translation is CASGPPRGLNTEAFF. Full variable domain (missing parts from reference TRBV12-5 and TRBJ1-1): DARVTQTPRHKVTEMGQEVTMRCQPILGHNTVFWYRQTMMQGLELLAYFRNRAPLDDSGMPKDRFSAEMPDATLATLKIQPSEPRDSAVYFCASGPPRGLNTEAFFGQGTRLTVV.

The chain is built from TRBV7-8 and TRBJ2-2; D is possibly TRBD1 (5 bases). CDR1 is SGHVS, CDR2 FQNEAQ, per germline. The CDR3 sequence is 15 residues long. The germline V and J ends were trimmed by 4 bases and 1 base, with 10 bases remaining between them. As DNA, the CDR3 is TGTGCCAGCAGCTCGCAGGGTCTGAACACCGGGGAGCTGTTTTTT. This sequence encodes CASSSQGLNTGELFF.

V is TRBV7-9 and J is TRBJ1-6, with 8 nucleotides matching TRBD1. Germline CDR1 and CDR2: SEHNR and FQNEAQ (reference sequence). The CDR3 totals 14 residues. Trimming removed 8 bases from V and 5 bases from J; junction bases left unmatched: 5. The CDR3 region is CASAGGPNNSPLHF. The CDR3 bases are TGTGCCAGCGCAGGGGGCCCCAATAATTCACCCCTCCACTTT. The full variable domain, with the rest looked up from reference TRBV7-9 and TRBJ1-6, is DTGVSQNPRHKITKRGQNVTFRCDPISEHNRLYWYRQTLGQGPEFLTYFQNEAQLEKSRLLSDRFSAERPKGSFSTLEIQRTEQGDSAMYLCASAGGPNNSPLHFGNGTRLTVT.

The rearrangement uses TRBV2 and TRBJ2-3; TRBD1 matches 10 bases. The ends lost 4 bases at V and 2 bases at J; junction bases unmatched: 3. The CDR3 runs 15 residues. In germline, CDR1 is SNHLY, CDR2 FYNNEI. In nucleotides, the CDR3 is TGTGCCAGCAGTGGAGGGACAGGGGCCACAGATACGCAGTATTTT. It encodes CASSGGTGATDTQYF.

This clone was detected a few times. The CDR3 protein is CASRRGIDGYTF. For the CDR3, the DNA is TGTGCCAGCAGGAGGGGGATAGATGGCTACACCTTC. This sequence joins TRBV6-5 and TRBJ1-2; TRBD1 might be the D (6 bases). The CDR3 contains 12 residues. Between the trimmed V and J ends, which lost 6 bases and 6 bases, there was a span of 11 bases. The germline CDR1 and CDR2 sequences are MNHEY and SVGAGI.

The chain couples TRBV19 to TRBJ1-6, with D uncertain. This CDR3 has 16 amino acids. From germline, CDR1 is LNHDA and CDR2 SQIVND (reference sequence). Trimming removed 0 bases from V and 7 bases from J, with 13 bases in between. The CDR3 bases are TGTGCCAGTAGTATAGATGAAACGACGGGGAATTCACCCCTCCACTTT. Translation: CASSIDETTGNSPLHF.

This chain joins TRBV5-4 and TRBJ1-2, with unresolved D. Per germline, CDR1 SGHNT and CDR2 YYREEE (reference sequence). CDR3 length: 12 residues. V was cut by 5 bases and J by 4 bases, with 9 bases left in between. In DNA form, the CDR3 reads TGTGCCAGCAGTGTATCCGGCTATGGCTACACCTTC. The encoded protein is CASSVSGYGYTF. Together with reference TRBV5-4 and TRBJ1-2, the CDR3 gives the full variable domain: ETGVTQSPTHLIKTRGQQVTLRCSSQSGHNTVSWYQQALGQGPQFIFQYYREEENGRGNFPPRFSGLQFPNYSSELNVNALELDDSALYLCASSVSGYGYTFGSGTRLTVV.

J is TRBJ2-7 and V is TRBV11-3, with a possible D match to TRBD2 (6 bases). V lost 0 bases, J lost 3 bases, and 6 bases lay in between. This CDR3 is 13 amino acids long. The germline gives CDR1 SGHNT, CDR2 YENEEA. The CDR3 bases are TGTGCCAGCAGCTTAGACGGGGGCTACGAGCAGTACTTC. Translated, it gives CASSLDGGYEQYF.